This TCR beta chain was captured in a study of cytomegalovirus exposure and HLA in healthy donors. Across the study: The same platform used for the 650 to 850 first-cohort repertoires was also used for the approximately 120 validation repertoires, as a later analysis reported.

Notes on the study in general: Altogether, some 170 TCR beta chains were recorded as cytomegalovirus-associated. Usually a TCR sequence was rare, but some public TCRs were found in many donors.

The CDR3 runs 16 residues. V lost 0 bases and J lost 2, with 11 bases in between. CDR1 MNHEY and CDR2 SVGAGI come from the germline V gene. The donors belonged to the roughly 110-subject validation cohort, separate from the approximately 700-subject first cohort. In the case of this clone: Its antigen remains unidentified.

Method: immunoSEQ multiplex PCR; TCRdb's copy keeps in-frame clones and lacks some. The sample records roughly 350,000 clones, 80% to 90% being singletons. V usage is TRBV6-5 and J usage is TRBJ2-1, with D possibly matching TRBD2 (5 bases). This sequence originates from a woman between 18 and 29 years old in good health and CMV-seronegative. What was sequenced was PBMCs. Here the CDR3 DNA reads TGTGCCAGCAGTTACTCGATCGGGGAAACCTACAATGAGCAGTTCTTC. Translated: CASSYSIGETYNEQFF.